These 24 T cell receptor beta chains were all obtained from the same sample, sequenced in a study of blood T cell repertoires in COVID-19. Data came from immunoSEQ multiplex PCR; TCRdb stores just in-frame clones and leaves some out. Counted here are some 300,000 clones, around 90% occurring once; the ten biggest clones make up roughly 1%. The material sequenced was peripheral blood. The receptors stem from a woman in her thirties or forties with COVID-19, enrolled during active disease.

This chain uses TRBV4-1 with TRBJ1-1; 9 bases are shared with TRBD1. This CDR3 has 14 residues. The germline gives CDR1 MGHRA, CDR2 YSYEKL. Trimming removed 5 bases from V and 4 bases from J; junction bases left unmatched: 5. The CDR3 DNA reads TGCGCCAGCAGCTCACAGGGGGCATTCACTGAAGCTTTCTTT. Its translation: CASSSQGAFTEAFF.

The V call is TRBV28, the J call TRBJ1-1; D ambiguous. The CDR3 loop spans 15 amino acids. Germline CDR1 MDHEN, CDR2 SYDVKM. With 7 bases removed from V and 4 bases from J, the gap between germline ends came to 19 bases. DNA for the CDR3: TGTGCCAGCACCCAACGGGGAACTTGGGTCACTGAAGCTTTCTTT. Amino acids: CASTQRGTWVTEAFF.

The count of this clone is one. The chain joins TRBV18 to TRBJ1-1; 10 bases map to TRBD1. Looked up from germline, CDR1 is KGHSH and CDR2 is LQKENI. J lost 4 bases, V lost 2 bases, and 4 bases had no gene match. The CDR3 consists of 15 residues. CDR3 DNA sequence: TGTGCCAGCTCACCATGGACAGGGGGAGCCACTGAAGCTTTCTTT. Its translation is CASSPWTGGATEAFF.

The chain recombines TRBV5-1 with TRBJ1-2; 7 nucleotides line up with TRBD1. V gave up 4 bases and J gave up 8 bases; unmatched junction bases: 17. CDR3 length: 16 amino acids. Germline V gene lookup returns CDR1 SGHRS and CDR2 YFSETQ. In DNA form, the CDR3 reads TGCGCCAGCAGCCCCCGGACAGGCCAACCATTGGGGGGCTACACCTTC. Encoded protein: CASSPRTGQPLGGYTF.

This chain connects TRBV29-1 to TRBJ2-3; TRBD2 is a possible D gene (7 bases). The CDR3 is 13 amino acids. The V end lost 7 bases, the J end lost 3 bases, and 14 bases lay between the germline ends. The germline gives CDR1 SQVTM, CDR2 ANQGSEA. The DNA for the CDR3 is TGCAGCGGGAGGGGGGGTTCAACAGATACGCAGTATTTT. It specifies CSGRGGSTDTQYF.

Only a few counts were recorded for this clone. The DNA is left out, because the CDR3 cannot be placed on it with certainty; the CDR3 is given as TCRdb lists it. The chain carries TRBV12-2 and TRBJ2-7; the D segment call TRBD2 is taken from the table without a DNA check. TRBV12-2 is designated a pseudogene. Including both end residues, the CDR3 is 16 amino acids long. This CDR3 reads CASRSPWAGGAYEQYF.

This chain connects TRBV18 to TRBJ1-4; 8 bases are a match to TRBD1. V shed 5 bases, J shed 5 bases, and the junction held 7 bases outside the gene matches. Germline V gene lookup returns CDR1 KGHSH and CDR2 LQKENI. The CDR3 spans 15 residues. CDR3 loop: CASSTGQGENEKLFF. The CDR3 region has the DNA TGTGCCAGCTCAACTGGACAGGGCGAGAATGAAAAACTGTTTTTT. The full variable domain, completed using reference TRBV18 and TRBJ1-4, is NAGVMQNPRHLVRRRGQEARLRCSPMKGHSHVYWYRQLPEEGLKFMVYLQKENIIDESGMPKERFSAEFPKEGPSILRIQQVVRGDSAAYFCASSTGQGENEKLFFGSGTQLSVL.

The chain uses TRBV4-3 and TRBJ2-7; D is uncertain. V was trimmed by 1 base and J by 3 bases, leaving 10 bases between them. Germline assignment: CDR1 LGHNA and CDR2 YSLEER. The CDR3 runs 14 residues. For the CDR3, the DNA is TGCGCCAGCAGCCAAGCTCTAGGAATCTACGAGCAGTACTTC. The encoded protein is CASSQALGIYEQYF.

The rearrangement joins TRBV5-6 to TRBJ2-1, with D perhaps TRBD2 (5 bases). The V gene lost 5 bases and the J gene lost 12 bases, with 9 bases spanning the gap. The CDR3 has 10 residues. Germline CDR1 reads SGHDT; CDR2 reads YYEEEE. The DNA for the CDR3 is TGTGCCAGCAGAGCCGAGGGGCAGTTCTTC. Translation: CASRAEGQFF.

This chain links TRBV14 with TRBJ2-6; D perhaps matches TRBD2 (5 bases). The CDR3 loop spans 16 amino acids. Germline lookup yields CDR1 SGHDN and CDR2 FVKESK. V lost 4 bases and J 1 base, leaving 11 bases between the germline ends. Here the CDR3 DNA reads TGTGCCAGCAGCCTTCGGGCGGGTTCTGGGGCCAACGTCCTGACTTTC. As protein: CASSLRAGSGANVLTF.

The rearrangement links TRBV7-2 to TRBJ1-5; D not resolved. Germline V lookup: CDR1 SGHTA, CDR2 FQGNSA. The CDR3 runs to 13 residues. V lost 5 bases to trimming and J lost 7 bases, with 12 bases between them. CDR3 nucleotides: TGTGCCAGCAGCGCGGCGGATGGACAGCCCCAGCATTTT. Translation: CASSAADGQPQHF.

The gene calls are TRBV28 and TRBJ2-1; weak D call: TRBD1 (5 bases). The CDR3 length is 14 residues. Germline loops: CDR1 MDHEN, CDR2 SYDVKM. V was clipped by 3 bases and J by 6 bases, with 12 bases between them. In DNA form, the CDR3 reads TGTGCCAGCAGTTTGGACAAGCAGGGCAATGAGCAGTTCTTC. This codes for CASSLDKQGNEQFF.

The chain recombines TRBV4-3 with TRBJ2-3, with 12 bases matching TRBD2. Germline-derived CDR1 and CDR2 are LGHNA and YSLEER. CDR3 size: 16 residues. V gave up 2 bases and J gave up 5 bases; unmatched junction bases: 5. This chain's CDR3 is CASSQQLAGGQDTQYF. In nucleotides, the CDR3 is TGCGCCAGCAGCCAACAACTAGCGGGAGGTCAAGATACGCAGTATTTT.

CDR3 in amino acids: CASSLRATNEKLFF. The CDR3 bases are TGTGCCAGCAGCCTCAGAGCGACTAATGAAAAACTGTTTTTT. The rearrangement links TRBV11-1 to TRBJ1-4; D gene unclear. The CDR3 covers 14 residues. V was pared by 5 bases and J by 2 bases, with 9 bases between. Per germline, CDR1 SGHAT and CDR2 FQDESV (reference sequence).

V and J are TRBV4-2 and TRBJ2-2; possibly TRBD2 for D (6 bases). The CDR3 sequence is 14 residues long. CDR1 LGHNA and CDR2 YNFKEQ come from the germline V gene. V shed 1 base and J shed 6 bases, with 9 bases lying between them. CDR3 DNA sequence: TGTGCCAGCAGCCAAGGGGAGGACGCCGGGGAGCTGTTTTTT. Residues: CASSQGEDAGELFF.

This clone was observed a handful of times. V and J are TRBV3-1 (or the pseudogene TRBV3-2) and TRBJ1-3; the match to TRBD1 covers 8 bases. CDR3 length: 16 residues. With 1 base clipped from V and 4 bases from J, the junction kept 6 bases outside the gene matches. Germline V lookup: CDR1 LGHDT, CDR2 YNNKEL (reference sequence). Written as DNA, the CDR3 is TGTGCCAGCAGCCAAGGTGGCACAGGGGGGGGAAACACCATATATTTT. It encodes CASSQGGTGGGNTIYF.

This chain links TRBV5-1 with TRBJ2-1, with TRBD2 as a possible D gene (6 bases). The CDR3 is 17 amino acids. CDR1 is SGHRS and CDR2 is YFSETQ in the germline V gene. The germline V and J ends were trimmed by 0 bases and 5 bases, with 18 bases remaining between them. In DNA form, the CDR3 reads TGCGCCAGCAGCTTGGAGGTCTCGGCTAGCGTGCACAATGAGCAGTTCTTC. Protein sequence: CASSLEVSASVHNEQFF.

V is TRBV9 and J is TRBJ1-2; the match to TRBD1 covers 8 bases. The CDR3 has 15 amino acids. Germline CDR1 and CDR2: SGDLS and YYNGEE. V trimming: 3 bases; J trimming: 6 bases; junction bases outside the gene matches: 10. CDR3 loop: CASSGDWDRLHGYTF. The DNA of the CDR3 is TGTGCCAGCAGCGGAGACTGGGACAGGCTCCATGGCTACACCTTC.

The J gene is TRBJ2-2, the V gene TRBV28; 10 nucleotides match TRBD1. The V gene end was trimmed by 6 bases and the J gene end by 7 bases; junction bases not matched to a gene: 8. The V gene's germline CDR1 is MDHEN and CDR2 SYDVKM. This CDR3 has 15 residues. DNA of the CDR3: TGTGCCAGCAGGGGACGGGACAGGGGTAACGGGGAGCTGTTTTTT. Its protein product is CASRGRDRGNGELFF. Full variable domain (missing parts from reference TRBV28 and TRBJ2-2): DVKVTQSSRYLVKRTGEKVFLECVQDMDHENMFWYRQDPGLGLRLIYFSYDVKMKEKGDIPEGYSVSREKKERFSLILESASTNQTSMYLCASRGRDRGNGELFFGEGSRLTVL.

The genes are TRBV11-3 and TRBJ1-4; no clear D. V was shortened by 6 bases and J by 8 bases, with 16 bases between the two germline ends. Germline CDR1 is SGHNT and CDR2 is YENEEA. This CDR3 has 14 amino acids. CDR3 loop: CASRLTAVGEKLFF. DNA for the CDR3: TGTGCCAGCAGGTTAACGGCGGTCGGGGAAAAACTGTTTTTT.

The DNA for the CDR3 is TGTGCCAGCAGCTTACAGGGGGCCGGGAATTCACCCCTCCACTTT. This codes for CASSLQGAGNSPLHF. The chain recombines TRBV7-9 with TRBJ1-6, with 8 bases fitting TRBD1. Per germline, CDR1 SEHNR and CDR2 FQNEAQ (reference sequence). J was trimmed by 7 bases and V by 2 bases; bases with no gene match: 4. The CDR3 spans 15 residues. Combining the CDR3 with reference TRBV7-9 and TRBJ1-6 gives the whole variable domain DTGVSQNPRHKITKRGQNVTFRCDPISEHNRLYWYRQTLGQGPEFLTYFQNEAQLEKSRLLSDRFSAERPKGSFSTLEIQRTEQGDSAMYLCASSLQGAGNSPLHFGNGTRLTVT.

The CDR3 coding sequence is TGTGCCAGCAGCCCCGGGGGACAGTCTTATGGCTACACCTTC. It is translated as CASSPGGQSYGYTF. The rearrangement uses TRBV9 and TRBJ1-2; 7 bases match TRBD1. The junction had 8 bases not matched to a gene; V was cut back by 4 bases and J by 5 bases. The CDR3 consists of 14 residues. Germline values: CDR1 SGDLS, CDR2 YYNGEE.

V usage is TRBV18 and J usage is TRBJ1-2, with TRBD1 matching over 8 bases. Germline values: CDR1 KGHSH, CDR2 LQKENI. Unmatched junction bases numbered 14, after V lost 6 bases and J lost 2 bases. The length of the CDR3 is 17 residues. CDR3 region: CASSHPGQDAKNYGYTF. CDR3 sequence (DNA): TGTGCCAGCTCCCACCCGGGACAGGACGCGAAGAACTATGGCTACACCTTC.

The chain employs TRBV7-9 and TRBJ2-5; 8 bases line up with TRBD2. Germline CDR1 SEHNR, CDR2 FQNEAQ (reference sequence). The CDR3 runs to 16 residues. Trimming removed 1 base from V and 4 bases from J; junction bases left unmatched: 8. The CDR3 nucleotides are TGTGCCAGCAGCTTAGGCGGGGGGCAGGGTGGAGAGACCCAGTACTTC. Residues: CASSLGGGQGGETQYF.